These 23 T cell receptor beta chains came from one sample sequenced in a study of molecular identifiers for immune sequencing clone quantification. TCRdb re-called the PCR reads through MiXCR, storing one row per CDR3 protein. Seen here are 400,000 to 600,000 distinct CDR3 sequences, 25% observed once, and the top ten hold 0.76%. Sequencing was performed on naive CD8+ T cells from blood, with Jurkat cell RNA spiked in. The subset denotes: FACS-sorted CD8+CD4-CCR7+CD45RA+ naive T cells. Receptor source: a human donor in good health. Some libraries in this study had Jurkat cell RNA spiked in.

The genes are TRBV12-3 or TRBV12-4 and TRBJ1-5; no clear D. The V and J ends lost 3 bases and 3 bases respectively, with 21 bases between them. The CDR3 sequence is 18 residues long. CDR3 in DNA: TGTGCCAGCAGTTTCTTTACCGATGACGGGGTCCACAATCAGCCCCAGCATTTT. Translation gives CASSFFTDDGVHNQPQHF.

The CDR3 loop is CASSLGSAGGLYEQYF. The CDR3 bases are TGCGCCAGCAGCTTGGGTTCCGCGGGGGGGCTCTACGAGCAGTACTTC. The chain is built from TRBV5-1 and TRBJ2-7; TRBD2 aligns across 9 bases. V lost 0 bases, J lost 3 bases, and 7 bases stayed unmatched. Germline V gives CDR1 SGHRS, CDR2 YFSETQ. This CDR3 region has 16 residues. Combining the CDR3 with reference TRBV5-1 and TRBJ2-7 gives the whole variable domain KAGVTQTPRYLIKTRGQQVTLSCSPISGHRSVSWYQQTPGQGLQFLFEYFSETQRNKGNFPGRFSGRQFSNSRSEMNVSTLELGDSALYLCASSLGSAGGLYEQYFGPGTRLTVT.

This clonotype was detected many times. The gene calls are TRBV6-2 or TRBV6-3 and TRBJ2-2; the D is unclear. The CDR3 consists of 13 residues. Germline loops: CDR1 MNHEY, CDR2 SVGEGT. The V and J ends lost 1 base and 6 bases respectively, with 6 bases between them. CDR3 bases: TGTGCCAGCAGTTACTTACACGCCGGGGAGCTGTTTTTT. Residues: CASSYLHAGELFF.

This clonotype was observed a few times. Just one base apart from a much larger clone, this may be a read error. V and J are TRBV20-1 and TRBJ2-3; TRBD2 agrees at 10 bases. V lost 0 bases to trimming and J lost 4 bases; unmatched junction nucleotides: 7. The CDR3 length is 16 residues. Germline assignment: CDR1 DFQATT and CDR2 SNEGSKA (reference sequence). The CDR3 sequence is CSARESGRAVADTQYF. The CDR3 DNA reads as TGCAGTGCTAGAGAAAGCGGGAGGGCCGTCGCAGATACGCAGTATTTT.

This clonotype was recorded a few times. This chain uses TRBV20-1 with TRBJ2-3; D could derive from TRBD1 or TRBD2 (7 bases each). The V gene lost 1 base and the J gene lost 4 bases, with 27 bases spanning the gap. Germline V lookup: CDR1 DFQATT, CDR2 SNEGSKA (reference sequence). The CDR3 has 19 amino acids. The CDR3 loop is CSARAQGQTLAGGSDTQYF. Here the CDR3 DNA reads TGCAGTGCTAGAGCTCAGGGACAGACGTTAGCGGGCGGTTCAGATACGCAGTATTTT.

At least ten counts were recorded for this clonotype. The rearrangement uses TRBV25-1 and TRBJ2-7; D unresolved. The CDR3 has 14 amino acids. The V gene's germline CDR1 is MGHDK and CDR2 SYGVNS. V lost 2 bases and J lost 6, with 14 bases in between. The CDR3 DNA sequence: TGTGCCAGCAGTGAAAATACGTACAGCCTCGAGCAGTACTTC. This gives the protein CASSENTYSLEQYF.

In this sample, this clonotype turned up a few times. The chain is built from TRBV30 and TRBJ2-7; D unclear. Germline V lookup: CDR1 GTSNPN, CDR2 SVGIG (reference sequence). The CDR3 covers 13 residues. Trimming left V 3 bases short and J 3 bases short, with 12 bases between. The CDR3 here is CAWSRAFNYEQYF. CDR3 DNA: TGTGCCTGGAGCAGAGCTTTTAACTACGAGCAGTACTTC.

V is TRBV6-1 and J is TRBJ1-5, with D possibly TRBD1 on 5 matching bases. The germline CDR1 and CDR2 sequences are MNHNS and SASEGT. Trimming removed 9 bases from V and 4 bases from J, with 22 bases in between. This CDR3 is built from 16 residues. CDR3 bases: TGTGCCAGAAATGGGAGGGGTGGAGAAGGTAATCAGCCCCAGCATTTT. Amino acid sequence: CARNGRGGEGNQPQHF.

Points on this clonotype: Germline is not matched at one junction end, which may reflect a read error. The chain employs TRBV4-1 and TRBJ2-7; 8 bases match TRBD1. CDR3 size: 16 residues. Germline V gene lookup returns CDR1 MGHRA and CDR2 YSYEKL. CDR3 bases: TGCGCCAGCAGCCAGGAGACAGGGGCTCTCTCCTACGCGCAGTACTTC. Its translation is CASSQETGALSYAQYF.

The chain combines TRBV6-5 with TRBJ1-5, with D uncertain. Trimming left V 5 bases short and J 11 bases short, with 13 bases between. The CDR3 sequence is 12 residues long. The germline V gene has CDR1 MNHEY and CDR2 SVGAGI. CDR3 loop: CASSPTGVSQHF. The CDR3, as DNA: TGTGCCAGCAGTCCTACGGGAGTTTCCCAGCATTTT.

The chain joins TRBV4-1 to TRBJ2-7, with D perhaps TRBD2 (6 bases). The CDR3 totals 15 residues. Germline assignment: CDR1 MGHRA and CDR2 YSYEKL. V was clipped by 1 base and J by 5 bases, with 15 bases between them. CDR3 protein: CASSQGGRERNEQYF. The CDR3 bases are TGCGCCAGCAGCCAAGGGGGACGGGAGAGAAACGAGCAGTACTTC.

This clonotype was seen a few times. The V gene is TRBV13, the J gene TRBJ1-4, with no clear D. The CDR3 length is 14 residues. CDR1 is PRHDT and CDR2 is FYEKMQ in the germline V gene (reference sequence). V dropped 3 bases and J dropped 8 bases, with 13 bases sitting between them. CDR3 region: CASSFSVGREKLFF. The CDR3 coding sequence is TGTGCCAGCAGCTTTTCGGTAGGGCGAGAAAAACTGTTTTTT.

V usage is TRBV11-2 and J usage is TRBJ2-7; D ambiguous. This CDR3 is built from 14 residues. Germline assignment: CDR1 SGHAT and CDR2 FQNNGV. With 4 bases removed from V and 2 bases from J, the gap between germline ends came to 12 bases. CDR3 amino acids: CASSSSVGAYEQYF. The CDR3 DNA sequence: TGTGCCAGCAGCTCCTCCGTGGGCGCCTACGAGCAGTACTTC.

This clonotype was recorded at least ten times. The rearrangement uses TRBV30 and TRBJ2-7; the D is unclear. The ends were cut back, 3 bases at V and 1 base at J, with 4 bases in the middle. CDR3 length: 11 residues. From germline, CDR1 is GTSNPN and CDR2 SVGIG (reference sequence). DNA for the CDR3: TGTGCCTGGAGCGGATCCTACGAGCAGTACTTC. Residues: CAWSGSYEQYF.

About this clonotype itself: A much larger clone lies one base from this, so it may be a read error. The CDR3 end shows no conserved phenylalanine or tryptophan, and so a read error is likely. This chain joins TRBV6-2 or TRBV6-3 and TRBJ2-7; D gene uncertain. There are 12 residues in the CDR3. V shed 5 bases and J shed 3 bases, with 8 bases lying between them. Germline CDR1 is MNHEY and CDR2 is SVGEGT. The CDR3 sequence is CASSPMVYEQYS. The CDR3 DNA reads TGTGCCAGCAGTCCAATGGTCTACGAGCAGTACTCC.

V usage is TRBV6-6 and J usage is TRBJ2-3; D not certain. The CDR3 loop spans 14 amino acids. From germline, CDR1 is MNHNY and CDR2 SVGAGI (reference sequence). Trimming shortened V by 4 bases and J by 6 bases, and 14 bases separated the two germline ends. Written as DNA, the CDR3 is TGTGCCAGCAGTTCGGGCCCCACATTCGATACGCAGTATTTT. Translation: CASSSGPTFDTQYF.

This clonotype has at least ten counts. V is TRBV18 and J is TRBJ2-3; TRBD2 might be the D (6 bases). The CDR3 contains 15 residues. Per the germline V gene, CDR1 is KGHSH and CDR2 is LQKENI. With 2 bases removed from V and 2 bases from J, the gap between germline ends came to 11 bases. DNA for the CDR3: TGTGCCAGCTCACCAAGGACTACACACACAGATACGCAGTATTTT. Translated, it gives CASSPRTTHTDTQYF.

A word on this clonotype: Possible read error: a much larger clone is one base away. This chain connects TRBV29-1 to TRBJ2-4; a possible D gene is TRBD2 (6 bases). Germline lookup yields CDR1 SQVTM and CDR2 ANQGSEA. The CDR3 spans 17 residues. CDR3 sequence (DNA): TGCAGCGTTGAAGATCGCAGCTTCAAACTAGCCAAAAACATTCAGCACTTC. Residues: CSVEDRSFKLAKNIQHF. The variable domain in full, completed from reference TRBV29-1 and TRBJ2-4, reads SAVISQKPSRDICQRGTSLTIQCQVDSQVTMMFWYRQQPGQSLTLIATANQGSEATYESGFVIDKFPISRPNLTFSTLTVSNMSPEDSSIYLCSVEDRSFKLAKNIQHFGAGTRLSVL.

The CDR3 DNA follows: TGTGCCTGGAAAGGGGACAGGGGGCTCGATGAGCAGTTCTTC. As protein: CAWKGDRGLDEQFF. V and J are TRBV30 and TRBJ2-1; 12 bases agree with TRBD1. Trimming at V came to 4 bases and at J to 8 bases, leaving 6 bases not matched to a gene. From germline, CDR1 is GTSNPN and CDR2 SVGIG (reference sequence). The CDR3 is 14 amino acids. Together with reference TRBV30 and TRBJ2-1, the CDR3 gives the full variable domain: SQTIHQWPATLVQPVGSPLSLECTVEGTSNPNLYWYRQAAGRGLQLLFYSVGIGQISSEVPQNLSASRPQDRQFILSSKKLLLSDSGFYLCAWKGDRGLDEQFFGPGTRLTVL.

V and J are TRBV25-1 and TRBJ1-6; D is unclear. CDR3 length: 13 amino acids. The V end was cut by 8 bases, the J end by 10 bases, with 15 bases between. From germline, CDR1 is MGHDK and CDR2 SYGVNS. CDR3 DNA sequence: TGTGCCAGCGGTGGAGGGAAGAGGTCACCCCTCCACTTT. Protein product: CASGGGKRSPLHF.

Notes on this clonotype: Possible read error: a much larger clone is one base away. V is TRBV5-1 and J is TRBJ2-3; D remains unclear. With 5 bases removed from V and 1 base from J, the gap between germline ends came to 8 bases. The CDR3 sequence is 13 residues long. Germline values: CDR1 SGHRS, CDR2 YFSETQ. The CDR3 DNA is TGCGCCAGCAGGAGTGTGGGCACAGATACGCAGTATTTT. This codes for CASRSVGTDTQYF.

A few counts support this clonotype. This chain joins TRBV4-3 and TRBJ1-6; D remains unclear. This CDR3 contains 15 residues. V was trimmed by 0 bases and J by 6 bases, leaving 9 bases between them. CDR1 and CDR2 (germline): LGHNA, YSLEER. The chain's CDR3 is CASSQDRAINSPLHF. The CDR3 DNA reads TGCGCCAGCAGCCAAGATCGGGCTATTAATTCACCCCTCCACTTT.

This chain connects TRBV6-5 to TRBJ2-3; D perhaps matches TRBD2 (5 bases). The V end was cut by 4 bases, the J end by 6 bases, with 11 bases between. The CDR3 sequence is 13 residues long. The germline gives CDR1 MNHEY, CDR2 SVGAGI. CDR3 bases: TGTGCCAGCAGTTTAAAAGCGGAGGATACGCAGTATTTT. Translating it yields CASSLKAEDTQYF.